The 10 T cell receptor beta chains below come from one sample, sequenced in a study of vaccination effects on CD4 cells after COVID-19. Clones were sequenced by immunoSEQ multiplex PCR, and TCRdb holds only the in-frame ones, with some missing. The repertoire holds 30,000 to 40,000 clones, with 72% as singletons. Antigen-specific CD4+ T cell clonotypes were called by their expansion after viral peptide-pool culture in ViraFEST. When around 10 days of culture had elapsed, CD4+ T cells were isolated. Either the BNT162b2 or mRNA-1273 vaccine was given to participants in two doses. Antigens of these TCRs are unknown. This sample comprised CD4+ T cells from PBMCs cultured with HCoV-229E spike peptides, obtained after COVID-19 vaccination. The receptors were sampled from a human donor who received a COVID-19 vaccine.

This clone was detected a few times. The CDR3 sequence: CASSRPGRNSGNTIYF. The CDR3 DNA follows: TGCGCCAGCAGCCGACCGGGACGGAACTCTGGAAACACCATATATTTT. V and J are TRBV4-1 and TRBJ1-3; D perhaps matches TRBD1 (5 bases). V was trimmed by 4 bases and J by 0 bases, leaving 13 bases between them. The CDR3 loop spans 16 amino acids. CDR1 MGHRA and CDR2 YSYEKL come from the germline V gene.

Turning to this clone: One end of the junction does not line up with germline, which may come from a read error. The chain has TRBV5-4 and TRBJ1-2; a weak D match, TRBD1 (6 bases). The CDR3 consists of 12 residues. Germline V gene sequence: CDR1 SGHNT, CDR2 YYREEE (reference sequence). CDR3 sequence: CASSLAGGGGGF. In DNA form, the CDR3 reads TGTGCCAGCAGCTTGGCCGGAGGAGGGGGGGGCTTC.

This clone was seen only a few times. The chain joins TRBV12-3 or TRBV12-4 to TRBJ1-5; D not resolved. This CDR3 is 13 amino acids long. V was shortened by 3 bases and J by 6 bases, with 9 bases between the two germline ends. CDR3 residues: CASSFRAGQPQHF. The CDR3 DNA follows: TGTGCCAGCAGTTTTCGGGCAGGTCAGCCCCAGCATTTT.

V and J are TRBV12-3 or TRBV12-4 and TRBJ1-2; no firm D call. The CDR3 is 12 residues long. The V end lost 1 base, the J end lost 8 bases, and 8 bases lay between the germline ends. The CDR3 protein is CASSLGGFGYTF. The CDR3 DNA is TGTGCCAGCAGTTTAGGAGGGTTCGGCTACACCTTC.

The chain couples TRBV3-1 (or the pseudogene TRBV3-2) to TRBJ1-1; 9 bases match TRBD1. J gave up 7 bases and V 1 base, and 1 base lay outside the gene matches. CDR1 LGHDT and CDR2 YNNKEL come from the germline V gene (reference sequence). The CDR3 runs 13 residues. CDR3 residues: CASSQGGQGEAFF. CDR3 DNA: TGTGCCAGCAGCCAAGGGGGACAGGGTGAAGCTTTCTTT.

In its sample, this clone was seen a few times. The chain links TRBV11-2 to TRBJ2-1, with D uncertain. Germline-derived CDR1 and CDR2 are SGHAT and FQNNGV. The CDR3 has 12 residues. Trimming took off 5 bases at V and 7 bases at J, with 9 bases between the two ends. The CDR3 region is CASSRSRNEQFF. The CDR3 DNA reads as TGTGCCAGCAGCCGCAGCAGGAATGAGCAGTTCTTC.

The J gene is TRBJ1-2, the V gene TRBV29-1, with a weak D call TRBD1 (5 bases). The CDR3 is made up of 15 amino acids. V was shortened by 0 bases and J by 4 bases, with 15 bases between the two germline ends. CDR1 is SQVTM and CDR2 is ANQGSEA in the germline V gene. The CDR3 DNA follows: TGCAGCGTTGAAGAGGTACAGGTCTCTTTCTATGGCTACACCTTC. Protein: CSVEEVQVSFYGYTF.

The chain has TRBV12-5 and TRBJ2-5, with a tentative D call TRBD2 (6 bases). Germline V gives CDR1 LGHNT, CDR2 FRNRAP. There are 15 residues in the CDR3. The ends were cut back, 0 bases at V and 5 bases at J, with 13 bases in the middle. The chain's CDR3 is CASGLVSGGTETQYF. CDR3 DNA sequence: TGTGCTAGTGGTTTGGTATCTGGGGGGACGGAGACCCAGTACTTC.

As to this clone: The junction does not match germline at one end; this may be a read error. This rearrangement joins TRBV4-2 to TRBJ2-7; TRBD2 aligns across 7 bases. The CDR3 is made up of 16 amino acids. The germline V gene encodes CDR1 LGHNA and CDR2 YNFKEQ. CDR3 DNA: TGTGCCAGCAGCCAAGATAGGGCCCTAGCGGACTACAAGCAGTACTTC. This translates into CASSQDRALADYKQYF.

The CDR3 region has the DNA TGTGCCAGCAGTTTCTCCCTCGGACAGGGGGACACTGAAGCTTTCTTT. Encoded protein: CASSFSLGQGDTEAFF. This chain uses TRBV27 with TRBJ1-1; 10 bases are shared with TRBD1. CDR1 is MNHEY and CDR2 is SMNVEV in the germline V gene (reference sequence). This CDR3 is 16 amino acids long. V lost 3 bases to trimming and J lost 3 bases; unmatched junction nucleotides: 7.